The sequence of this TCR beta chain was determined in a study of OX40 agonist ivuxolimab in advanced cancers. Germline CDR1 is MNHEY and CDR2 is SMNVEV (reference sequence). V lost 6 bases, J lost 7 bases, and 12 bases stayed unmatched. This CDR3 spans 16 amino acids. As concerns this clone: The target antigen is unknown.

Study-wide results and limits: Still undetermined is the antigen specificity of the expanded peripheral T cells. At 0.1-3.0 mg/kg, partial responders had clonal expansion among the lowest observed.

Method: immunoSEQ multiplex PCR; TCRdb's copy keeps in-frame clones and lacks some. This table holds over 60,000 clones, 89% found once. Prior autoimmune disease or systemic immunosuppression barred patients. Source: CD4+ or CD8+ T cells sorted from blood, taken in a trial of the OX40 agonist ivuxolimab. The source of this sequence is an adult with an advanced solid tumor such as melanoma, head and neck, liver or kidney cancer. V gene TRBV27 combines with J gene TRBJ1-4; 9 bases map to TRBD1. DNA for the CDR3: TGTGCCAGCAGCCCCTTCTGGGGACAGGGTACTGAAAAACTGTTTTTT. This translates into CASSPFWGQGTEKLFF.